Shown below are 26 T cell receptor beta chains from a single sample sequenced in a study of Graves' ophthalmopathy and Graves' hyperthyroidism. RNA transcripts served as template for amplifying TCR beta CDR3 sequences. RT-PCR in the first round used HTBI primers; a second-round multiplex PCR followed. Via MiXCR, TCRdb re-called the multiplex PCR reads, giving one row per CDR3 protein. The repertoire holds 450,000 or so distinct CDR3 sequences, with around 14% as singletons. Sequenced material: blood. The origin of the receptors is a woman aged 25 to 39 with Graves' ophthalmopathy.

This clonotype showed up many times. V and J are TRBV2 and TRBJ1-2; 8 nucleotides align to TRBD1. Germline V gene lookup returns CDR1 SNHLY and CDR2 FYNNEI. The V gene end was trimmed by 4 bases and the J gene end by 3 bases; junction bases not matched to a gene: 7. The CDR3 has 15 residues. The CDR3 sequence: CASSGSDRVDYGYTF. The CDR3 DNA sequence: TGTGCCAGCAGTGGGTCGGACAGGGTAGACTATGGCTACACCTTC.

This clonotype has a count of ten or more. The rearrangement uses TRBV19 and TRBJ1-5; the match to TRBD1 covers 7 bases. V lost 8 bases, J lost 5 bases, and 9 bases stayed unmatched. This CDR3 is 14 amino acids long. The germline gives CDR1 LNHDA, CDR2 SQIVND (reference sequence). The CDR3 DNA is TGTGCCAGTGCCGACAGGGACTCAGATCAGCCCCAGCATTTT. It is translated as CASADRDSDQPQHF.

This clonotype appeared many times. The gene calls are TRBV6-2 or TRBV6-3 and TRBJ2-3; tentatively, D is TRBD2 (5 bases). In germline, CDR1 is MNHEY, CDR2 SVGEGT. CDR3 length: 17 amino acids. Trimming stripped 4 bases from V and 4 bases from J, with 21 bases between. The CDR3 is CASSLRPVRERADTQYF. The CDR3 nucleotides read TGTGCCAGCAGTTTGCGTCCGGTGAGGGAGAGAGCAGATACGCAGTATTTT.

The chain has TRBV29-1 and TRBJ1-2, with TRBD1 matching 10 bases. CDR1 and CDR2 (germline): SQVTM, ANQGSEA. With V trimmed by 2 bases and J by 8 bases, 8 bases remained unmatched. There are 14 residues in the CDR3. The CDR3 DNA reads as TGCAGCGTTGAACCGGGACAGGGGACGGGAGGCTACACCTTC. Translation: CSVEPGQGTGGYTF.

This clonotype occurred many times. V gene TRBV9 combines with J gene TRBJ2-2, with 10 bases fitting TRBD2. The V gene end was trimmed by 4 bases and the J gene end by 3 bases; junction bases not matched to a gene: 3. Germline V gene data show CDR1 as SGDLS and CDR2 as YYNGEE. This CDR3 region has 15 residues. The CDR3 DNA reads TGTGCCAGCAGCACTCTAGCGGGAGACACCGGGGAGCTGTTTTTT. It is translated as CASSTLAGDTGELFF.

The CDR3, as DNA: TGCAGTGCCAGGGGACTAGCGGGGCAAGAGACCCAGTACTTC. Amino acids: CSARGLAGQETQYF. The V and J genes are TRBV20-1 and TRBJ2-5; 13 bases are shared with TRBD2. The CDR3 covers 14 residues. V was pared by 6 bases and J by 2 bases, with 3 bases of the junction left unmatched. Germline V gives CDR1 DFQATT, CDR2 SNEGSKA (reference sequence).

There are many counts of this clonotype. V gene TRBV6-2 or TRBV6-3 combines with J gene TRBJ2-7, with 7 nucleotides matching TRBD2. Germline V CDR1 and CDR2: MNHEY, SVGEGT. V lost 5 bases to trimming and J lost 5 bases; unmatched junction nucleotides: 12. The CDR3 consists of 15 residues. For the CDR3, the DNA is TGTGCCAGCAGTAAAACCCCATTGCGGGAGAACGAGCAGTACTTC. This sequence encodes CASSKTPLRENEQYF.

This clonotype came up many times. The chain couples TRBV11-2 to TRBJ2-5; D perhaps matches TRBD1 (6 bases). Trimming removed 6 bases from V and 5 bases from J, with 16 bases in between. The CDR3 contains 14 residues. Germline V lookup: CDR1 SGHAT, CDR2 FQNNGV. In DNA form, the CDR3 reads TGTGCCAGCAGGTGGGGACATCGTACGGAGACCCAGTACTTC. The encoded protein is CASRWGHRTETQYF.

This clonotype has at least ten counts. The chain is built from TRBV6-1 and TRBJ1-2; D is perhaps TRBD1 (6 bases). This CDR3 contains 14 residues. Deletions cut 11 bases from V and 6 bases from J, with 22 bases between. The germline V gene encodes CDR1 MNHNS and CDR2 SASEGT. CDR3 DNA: TGTGCCGGCCACCCCCGGGGGCATGGTGATGGCTACACCTTC. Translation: CAGHPRGHGDGYTF.

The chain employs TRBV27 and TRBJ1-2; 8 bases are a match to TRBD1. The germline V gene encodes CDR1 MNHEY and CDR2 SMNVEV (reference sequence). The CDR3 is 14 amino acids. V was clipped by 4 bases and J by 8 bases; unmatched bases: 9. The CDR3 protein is CASSSGQGRRGYTF. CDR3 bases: TGTGCCAGCAGTTCTGGACAGGGAAGGAGAGGCTACACCTTC.

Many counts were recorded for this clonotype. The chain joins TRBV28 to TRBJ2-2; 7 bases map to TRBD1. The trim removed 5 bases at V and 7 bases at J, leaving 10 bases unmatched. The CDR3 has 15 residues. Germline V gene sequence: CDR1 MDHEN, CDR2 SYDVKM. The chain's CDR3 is CASSAFTGVGGELFF. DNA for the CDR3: TGTGCCAGCAGTGCCTTCACAGGGGTGGGCGGGGAGCTGTTTTTT.

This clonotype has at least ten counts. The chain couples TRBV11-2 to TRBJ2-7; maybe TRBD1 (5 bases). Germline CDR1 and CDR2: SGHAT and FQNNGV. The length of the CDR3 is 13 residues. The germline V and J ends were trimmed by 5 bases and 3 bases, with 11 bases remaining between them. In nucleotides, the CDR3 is TGTGCCAGCAGCGCCTCAGGGTTCTACGAGCAGTACTTC. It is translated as CASSASGFYEQYF.

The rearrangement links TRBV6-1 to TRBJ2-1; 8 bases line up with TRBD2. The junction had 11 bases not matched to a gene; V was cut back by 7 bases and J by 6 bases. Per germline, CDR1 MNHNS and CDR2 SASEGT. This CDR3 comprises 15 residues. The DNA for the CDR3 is TGTGCCAGCAACCCGACCGGACTAGCATCCAATGAGCAGTTCTTC. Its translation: CASNPTGLASNEQFF.

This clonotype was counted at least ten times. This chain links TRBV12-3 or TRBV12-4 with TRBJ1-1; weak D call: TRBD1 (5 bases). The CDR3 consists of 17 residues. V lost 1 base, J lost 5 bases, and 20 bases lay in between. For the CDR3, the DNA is TGTGCCAGCAGTTTAGTTTGGGACTTCTCCGGTAGGACTGAAGCTTTCTTT. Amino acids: CASSLVWDFSGRTEAFF.

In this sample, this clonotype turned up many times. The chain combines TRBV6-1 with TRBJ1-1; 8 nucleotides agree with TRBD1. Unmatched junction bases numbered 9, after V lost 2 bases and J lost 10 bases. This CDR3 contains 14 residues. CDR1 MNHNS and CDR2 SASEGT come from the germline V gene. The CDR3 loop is CASSEFNIGQGAFF. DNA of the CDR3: TGTGCCAGCAGTGAATTTAACATTGGACAGGGAGCTTTCTTT.

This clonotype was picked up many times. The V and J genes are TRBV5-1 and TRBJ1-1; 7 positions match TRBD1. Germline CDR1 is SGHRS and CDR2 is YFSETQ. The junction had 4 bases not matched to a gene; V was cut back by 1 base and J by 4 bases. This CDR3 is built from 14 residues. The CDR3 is CASSLTRGGTEAFF. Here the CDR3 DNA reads TGCGCCAGCAGCTTGACCAGGGGGGGCACTGAAGCTTTCTTT. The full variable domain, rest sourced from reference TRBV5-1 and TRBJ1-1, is KAGVTQTPRYLIKTRGQQVTLSCSPISGHRSVSWYQQTPGQGLQFLFEYFSETQRNKGNFPGRFSGRQFSNSRSEMNVSTLELGDSALYLCASSLTRGGTEAFFGQGTRLTVV.

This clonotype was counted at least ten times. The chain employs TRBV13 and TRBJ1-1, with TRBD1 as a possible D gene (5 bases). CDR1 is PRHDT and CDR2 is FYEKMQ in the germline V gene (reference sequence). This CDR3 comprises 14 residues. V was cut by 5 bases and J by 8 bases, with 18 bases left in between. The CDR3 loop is CASSPDRQPHEAFF. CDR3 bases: TGTGCCAGCAGCCCGGATAGACAGCCCCACGAAGCTTTCTTT.

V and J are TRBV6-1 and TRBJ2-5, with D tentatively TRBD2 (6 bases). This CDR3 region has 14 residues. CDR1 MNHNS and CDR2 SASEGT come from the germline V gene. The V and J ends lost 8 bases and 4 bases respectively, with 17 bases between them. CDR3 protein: CASARGIPIETQYF. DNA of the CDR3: TGTGCCAGCGCCCGCGGGATCCCTATAGAGACCCAGTACTTC.

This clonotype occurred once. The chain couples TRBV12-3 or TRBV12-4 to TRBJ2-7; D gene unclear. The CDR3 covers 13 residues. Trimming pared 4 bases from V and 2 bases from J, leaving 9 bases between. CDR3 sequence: CASSYLGPYEQYF. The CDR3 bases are TGTGCCAGCAGTTACCTAGGCCCCTACGAGCAGTACTTC.

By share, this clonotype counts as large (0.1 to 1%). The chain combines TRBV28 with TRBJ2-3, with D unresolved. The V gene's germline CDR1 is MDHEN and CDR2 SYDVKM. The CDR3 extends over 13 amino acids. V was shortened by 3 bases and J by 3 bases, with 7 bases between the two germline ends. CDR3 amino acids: CASSLSVTDTQYF. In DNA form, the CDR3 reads TGTGCCAGCAGTTTGAGTGTGACAGATACGCAGTATTTT.

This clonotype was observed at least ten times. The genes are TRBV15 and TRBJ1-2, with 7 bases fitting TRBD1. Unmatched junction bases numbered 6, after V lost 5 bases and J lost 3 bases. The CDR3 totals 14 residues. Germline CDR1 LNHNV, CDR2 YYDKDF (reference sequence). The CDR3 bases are TGTGCCACCAGCTGGGGCAGGGGGGACTATGGCTACACCTTC. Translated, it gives CATSWGRGDYGYTF.

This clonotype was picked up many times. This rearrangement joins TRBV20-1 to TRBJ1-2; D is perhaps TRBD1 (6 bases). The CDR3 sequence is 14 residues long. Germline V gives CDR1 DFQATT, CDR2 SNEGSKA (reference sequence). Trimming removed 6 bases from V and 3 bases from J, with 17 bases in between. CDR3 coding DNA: TGCAGTGCGCCACAGGGATCGGGCCACTATGGCTACACCTTC. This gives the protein CSAPQGSGHYGYTF.

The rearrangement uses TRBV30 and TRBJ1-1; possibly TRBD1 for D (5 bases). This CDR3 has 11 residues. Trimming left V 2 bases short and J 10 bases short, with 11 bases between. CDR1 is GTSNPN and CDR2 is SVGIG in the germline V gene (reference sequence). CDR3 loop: CAWSRGGGAFF. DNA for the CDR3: TGTGCCTGGAGTAGGGGCGGTGGAGCTTTCTTT.

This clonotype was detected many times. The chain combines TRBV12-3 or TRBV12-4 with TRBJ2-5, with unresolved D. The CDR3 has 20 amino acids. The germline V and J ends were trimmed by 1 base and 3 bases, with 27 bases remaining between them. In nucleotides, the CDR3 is TGTGCCAGCAGTTTAGGGCCAGGTTTCAGTCCAAAACCGAGAGAAGAGACCCAGTACTTC. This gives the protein CASSLGPGFSPKPREETQYF.

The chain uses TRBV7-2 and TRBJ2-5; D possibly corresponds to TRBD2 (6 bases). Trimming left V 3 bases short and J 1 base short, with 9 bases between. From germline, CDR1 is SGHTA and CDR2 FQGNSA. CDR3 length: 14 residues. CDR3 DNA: TGTGCCAGCAGCTTGGTAGCGGTCCAAGAGACCCAGTACTTC. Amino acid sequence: CASSLVAVQETQYF.

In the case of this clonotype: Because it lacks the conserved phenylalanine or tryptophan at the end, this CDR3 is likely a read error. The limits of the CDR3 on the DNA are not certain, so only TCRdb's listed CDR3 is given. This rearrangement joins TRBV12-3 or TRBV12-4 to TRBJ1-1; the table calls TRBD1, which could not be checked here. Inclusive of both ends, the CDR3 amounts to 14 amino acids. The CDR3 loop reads CASRETGANTEACV.